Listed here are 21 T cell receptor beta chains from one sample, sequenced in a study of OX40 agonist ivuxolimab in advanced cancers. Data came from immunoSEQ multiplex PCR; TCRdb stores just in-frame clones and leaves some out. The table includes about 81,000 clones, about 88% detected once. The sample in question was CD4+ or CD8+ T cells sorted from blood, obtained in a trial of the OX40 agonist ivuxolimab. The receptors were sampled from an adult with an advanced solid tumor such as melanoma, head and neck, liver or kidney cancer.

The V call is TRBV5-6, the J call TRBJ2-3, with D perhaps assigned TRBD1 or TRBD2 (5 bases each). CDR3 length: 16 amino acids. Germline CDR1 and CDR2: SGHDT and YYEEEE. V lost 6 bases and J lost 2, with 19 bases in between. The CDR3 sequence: CASTEPGTALTDTQYF. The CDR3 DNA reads TGTGCCAGCACCGAACCAGGGACCGCCCTCACAGATACGCAGTATTTT.

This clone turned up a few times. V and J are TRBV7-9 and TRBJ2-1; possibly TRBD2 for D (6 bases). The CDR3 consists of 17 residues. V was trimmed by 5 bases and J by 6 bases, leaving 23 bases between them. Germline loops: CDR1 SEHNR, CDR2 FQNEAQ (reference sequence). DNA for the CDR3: TGTGCCAGCAGCGAAGGCCCCCGCGGGGCTAGTATCAATGAGCAGTTCTTC. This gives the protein CASSEGPRGASINEQFF.

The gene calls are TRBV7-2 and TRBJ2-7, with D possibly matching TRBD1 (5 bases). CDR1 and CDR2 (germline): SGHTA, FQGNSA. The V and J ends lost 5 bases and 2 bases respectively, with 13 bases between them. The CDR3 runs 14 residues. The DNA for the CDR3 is TGTGCCAGCAGCCTCTCGACAGATACCTACGAGCAGTACTTC. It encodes CASSLSTDTYEQYF.

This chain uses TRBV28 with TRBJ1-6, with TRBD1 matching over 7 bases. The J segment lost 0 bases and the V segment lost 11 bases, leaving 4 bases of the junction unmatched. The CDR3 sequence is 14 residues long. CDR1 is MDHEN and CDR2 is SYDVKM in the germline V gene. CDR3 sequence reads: CAGYRGSYNSPLHF. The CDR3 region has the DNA TGTGCCGGGTACAGGGGCTCCTATAATTCACCCCTCCACTTT.

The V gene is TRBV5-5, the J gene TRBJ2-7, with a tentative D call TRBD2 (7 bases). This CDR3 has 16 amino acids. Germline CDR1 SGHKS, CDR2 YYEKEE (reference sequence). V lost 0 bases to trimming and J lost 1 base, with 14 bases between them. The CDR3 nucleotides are TGTGCCAGCAGCTTGGTTCGGGGGGCTTTTTCCTACGAGCAGTACTTC. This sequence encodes CASSLVRGAFSYEQYF. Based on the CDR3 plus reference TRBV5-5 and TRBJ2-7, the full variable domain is DAGVTQSPTHLIKTRGQQVTLRCSPISGHKSVSWYQQVLGQGPQFIFQYYEKEERGRGNFPDRFSARQFPNYSSELNVNALLLGDSALYLCASSLVRGAFSYEQYFGPGTRLTVT.

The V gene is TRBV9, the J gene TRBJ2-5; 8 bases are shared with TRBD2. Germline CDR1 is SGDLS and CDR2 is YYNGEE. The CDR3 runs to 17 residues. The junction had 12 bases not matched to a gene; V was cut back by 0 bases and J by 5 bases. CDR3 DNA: TGTGCCAGCAGCGTAGGGGCCACGCGGGGGGCAGAGGAGACCCAGTACTTC. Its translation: CASSVGATRGAEETQYF.

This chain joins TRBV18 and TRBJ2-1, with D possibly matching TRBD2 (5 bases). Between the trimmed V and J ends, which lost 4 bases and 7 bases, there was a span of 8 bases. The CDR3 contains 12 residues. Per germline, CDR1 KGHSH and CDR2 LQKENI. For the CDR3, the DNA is TGTGCCAGCTCACTAGCGTTAAATGAGCAGTTCTTC. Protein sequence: CASSLALNEQFF.

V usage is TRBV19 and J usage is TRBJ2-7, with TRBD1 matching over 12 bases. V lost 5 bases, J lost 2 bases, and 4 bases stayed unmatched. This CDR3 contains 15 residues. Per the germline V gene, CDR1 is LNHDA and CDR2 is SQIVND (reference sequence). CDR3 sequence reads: CASSLRDRGPYEQYF. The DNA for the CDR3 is TGTGCCAGTAGTCTCCGGGACAGGGGGCCCTACGAGCAGTACTTC.

The CDR3 spells CATSAPTGPGAQHF. The CDR3, as DNA: TGTGCCACCAGCGCCCCCACAGGGCCAGGGGCCCAGCATTTT. This rearrangement joins TRBV15 to TRBJ1-5; D is possibly TRBD1 (6 bases). The CDR3 spans 14 residues. V was pared by 5 bases and J by 11 bases, with 19 bases between. The germline gives CDR1 LNHNV, CDR2 YYDKDF (reference sequence).

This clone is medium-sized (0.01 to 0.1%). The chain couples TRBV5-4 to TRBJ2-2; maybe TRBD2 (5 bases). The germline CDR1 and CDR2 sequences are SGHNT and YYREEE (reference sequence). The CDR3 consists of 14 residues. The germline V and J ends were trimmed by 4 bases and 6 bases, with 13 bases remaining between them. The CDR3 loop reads CASSQDYSSGELFF. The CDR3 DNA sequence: TGTGCCAGCAGCCAAGACTACTCCTCCGGGGAGCTGTTTTTT.

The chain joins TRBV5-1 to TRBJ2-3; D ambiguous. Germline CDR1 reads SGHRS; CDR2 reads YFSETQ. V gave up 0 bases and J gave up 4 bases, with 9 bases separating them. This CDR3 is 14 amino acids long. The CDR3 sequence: CASSLDSGPDTQYF. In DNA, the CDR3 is TGCGCCAGCAGCTTGGATAGTGGTCCAGATACGCAGTATTTT.

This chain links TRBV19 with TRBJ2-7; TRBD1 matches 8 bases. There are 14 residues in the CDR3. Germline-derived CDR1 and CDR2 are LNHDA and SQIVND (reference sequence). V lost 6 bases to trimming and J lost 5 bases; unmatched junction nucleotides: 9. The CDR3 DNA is TGTGCCAGTAGGCCGGGACAGGAGTGGCACGAGCAGTACTTC. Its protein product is CASRPGQEWHEQYF.

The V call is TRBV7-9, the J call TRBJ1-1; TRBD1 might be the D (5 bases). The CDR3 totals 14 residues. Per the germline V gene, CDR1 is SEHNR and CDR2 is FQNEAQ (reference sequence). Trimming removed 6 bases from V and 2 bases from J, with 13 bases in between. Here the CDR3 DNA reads TGTGCCAGCAGTCGATATGGGGGAAACACTGAAGCTTTCTTT. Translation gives CASSRYGGNTEAFF.

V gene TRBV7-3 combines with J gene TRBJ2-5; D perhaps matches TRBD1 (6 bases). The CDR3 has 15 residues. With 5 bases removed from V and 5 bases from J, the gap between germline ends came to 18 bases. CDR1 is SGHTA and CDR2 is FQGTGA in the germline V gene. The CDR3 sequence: CASSPMGLGQETQYF. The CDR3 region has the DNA TGTGCCAGCAGCCCAATGGGGCTTGGACAGGAGACCCAGTACTTC.

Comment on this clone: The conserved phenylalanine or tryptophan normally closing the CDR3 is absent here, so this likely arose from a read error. DNA for the CDR3: TGTGCCAGCGCACAGGGAGTCCACTATGGCTACACCTCC. Protein product: CASAQGVHYGYTS. This chain uses TRBV6-5 with TRBJ1-2; D possibly corresponds to TRBD1 (6 bases). The V end was cut by 8 bases, the J end by 3 bases, with 13 bases between. The CDR3 is 13 amino acids. Germline V gene sequence: CDR1 MNHEY, CDR2 SVGAGI.

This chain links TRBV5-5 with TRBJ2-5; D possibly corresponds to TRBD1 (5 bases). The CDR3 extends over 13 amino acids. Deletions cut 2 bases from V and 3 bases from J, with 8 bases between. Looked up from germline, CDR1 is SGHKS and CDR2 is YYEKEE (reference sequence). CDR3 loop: CASSLGQEETQYF. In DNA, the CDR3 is TGTGCCAGCAGCTTAGGACAAGAAGAGACCCAGTACTTC.

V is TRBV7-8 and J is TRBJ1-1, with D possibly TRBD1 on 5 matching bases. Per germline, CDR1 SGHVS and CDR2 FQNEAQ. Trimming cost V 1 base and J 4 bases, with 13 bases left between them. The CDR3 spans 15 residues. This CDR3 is CASSLEGAGSTEAFF. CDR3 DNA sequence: TGTGCCAGCAGCTTAGAAGGGGCCGGGAGCACTGAAGCTTTCTTT. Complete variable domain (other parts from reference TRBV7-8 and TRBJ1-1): GAGVSQSPRYKVAKRGQDVALRCDPISGHVSLFWYQQALGQGPEFLTYFQNEAQLDKSGLPSDRFFAERPEGSVSTLKIQRTQQEDSAVYLCASSLEGAGSTEAFFGQGTRLTVV.

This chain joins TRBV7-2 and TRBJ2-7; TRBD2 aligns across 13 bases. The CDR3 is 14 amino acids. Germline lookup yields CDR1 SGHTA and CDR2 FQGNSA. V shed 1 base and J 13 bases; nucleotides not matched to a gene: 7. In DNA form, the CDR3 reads TGTGCCAGCAGCTTAGGGACGGGACTAGCGGGGCTTTACTTC. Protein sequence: CASSLGTGLAGLYF.

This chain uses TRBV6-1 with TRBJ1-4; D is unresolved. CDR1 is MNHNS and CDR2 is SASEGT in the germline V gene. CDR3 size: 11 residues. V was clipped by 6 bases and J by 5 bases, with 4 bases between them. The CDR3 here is CASRGNEKLFF. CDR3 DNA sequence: TGTGCCAGCAGGGGAAATGAAAAACTGTTTTTT.

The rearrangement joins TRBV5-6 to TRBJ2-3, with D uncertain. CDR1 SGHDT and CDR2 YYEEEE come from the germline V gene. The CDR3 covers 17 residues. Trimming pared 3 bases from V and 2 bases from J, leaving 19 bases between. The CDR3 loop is CASSSNSRRWNTDTQYF. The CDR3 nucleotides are TGTGCCAGCAGCTCCAATTCGCGAAGATGGAACACAGATACGCAGTATTTT.

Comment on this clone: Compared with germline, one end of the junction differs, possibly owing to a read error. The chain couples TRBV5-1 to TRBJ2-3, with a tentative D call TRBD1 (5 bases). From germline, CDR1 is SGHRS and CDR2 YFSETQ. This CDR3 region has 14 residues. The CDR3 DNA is TGCGCCAGCAACTTGGGGCAGTTCTCAGATACGCAGTATTTT. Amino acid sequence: CASNLGQFSDTQYF.